One TCR beta chain is described in this entry. Per the original methods: Researchers report that nucleated cell counts were estimated from reference gene primer amplification. The repertoire was sequenced with immunoSEQ multiplex PCR; TCRdb's copy has only in-frame clones and lacks some. Clonal size and the V and J genes are those of that table, whereas D and trimming came from the DNA. The sample yields tens of thousands of clones, roughly 90% seen once. V dropped 5 bases and J dropped 8 bases, with 13 bases sitting between them. The CDR3 loop spans 13 amino acids. Germline values: CDR1 SGHTA, CDR2 FQGNSA. This specimen belongs to a study of blood T cell repertoires in COVID-19. Looking at the study overall: Acute and convalescent COVID-19 specimens originated in the United States, Italy and Spain. PBMCs, B-cell-depleted T cells, or T cells provided the cDNA or gDNA that made up the material.

J is TRBJ2-4 and V is TRBV7-2; TRBD2 might be the D (5 bases). What was sequenced was peripheral blood. The receptor was isolated from a man between 65 and 80 years old with acute or convalescent COVID-19. CDR3 in amino acids: CASSPSSGDIQYF. In nucleotides, the CDR3 is TGTGCCAGCAGCCCCAGTTCCGGGGACATTCAGTACTTC.